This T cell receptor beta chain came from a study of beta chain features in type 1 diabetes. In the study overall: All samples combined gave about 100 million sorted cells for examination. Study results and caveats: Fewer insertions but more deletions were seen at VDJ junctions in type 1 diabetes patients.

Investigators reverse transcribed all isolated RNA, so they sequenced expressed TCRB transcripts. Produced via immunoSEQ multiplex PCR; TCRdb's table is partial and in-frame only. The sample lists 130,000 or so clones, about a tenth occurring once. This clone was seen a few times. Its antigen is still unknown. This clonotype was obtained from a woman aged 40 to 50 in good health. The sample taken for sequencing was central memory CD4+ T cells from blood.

The CDR3 protein is CASSEGAGGPYNEQFF. DNA for the CDR3: TGTGCCAGCAGTGAGGGGGCGGGGGGGCCCTACAATGAGCAGTTCTTC. V and J are TRBV25-1 and TRBJ2-1; 9 positions agree with TRBD2. There are 16 residues in the CDR3. The germline V gene has CDR1 MGHDK and CDR2 SYGVNS. Losses at the gene ends were 3 bases for V and 2 bases for J; bases not matched to a gene: 5.